A single sample gave rise to the 17 T cell receptor beta chains below, sequenced in a study of CD8 T cells in ankylosing spondylitis. TCRdb reprocessed the 5' RACE reads with MiXCR, giving one entry per CDR3 protein. The sample lists 750,000 to 850,000 distinct CDR3 sequences, 10% to 15% occurring once. No antigen is known for these receptors. Regarding the study as a whole: Ankylosing spondylitis blood appeared to be characterized by a TCR beta motif of 7 to 9 highly homologous variants.

Sequencing was performed on blood, either unsorted or a sorted T cell fraction (not recorded which). The receptors shown here come from a male donor with ankylosing spondylitis.

The CDR3 DNA sequence: TGTGCCAGCAGTCAGCTAGCTAACTATGGCTACACCTTC. Its protein product is CASSQLANYGYTF. The chain carries TRBV27 and TRBJ1-2; D gene ambiguous. The CDR3 extends over 13 amino acids. Germline V gene data show CDR1 as MNHEY and CDR2 as SMNVEV (reference sequence). V lost 5 bases and J 0 bases, leaving 7 bases between the germline ends.

The CDR3 DNA reads as TGTGCCAGCAGTTGTACCGGGACCAGCGGGTACGAGCAGTACTTC. Its protein is CASSCTGTSGYEQYF. The chain links TRBV6-5 to TRBJ2-7, with a weak D call TRBD2 (6 bases). The CDR3 loop spans 15 amino acids. CDR1 and CDR2 from the germline V gene are MNHEY and SVGAGI. Deletions cut 4 bases from V and 4 bases from J, with 17 bases between.

The V gene is TRBV4-3, the J gene TRBJ2-5; D remains ambiguous. V dropped 0 bases and J dropped 4 bases, with 12 bases sitting between them. CDR1 is LGHNA and CDR2 is YSLEER in the germline V gene. The length of the CDR3 is 15 residues. The CDR3 sequence: CASSQDPAPGETQYF. The CDR3 DNA is TGCGCCAGCAGCCAAGATCCGGCCCCTGGAGAGACCCAGTACTTC.

This clonotype was seen repeatedly, ten times or more. This rearrangement joins TRBV4-2 to TRBJ1-2, with 7 positions matching TRBD1. The V segment lost 5 bases and the J segment 8 bases; nucleotides outside the gene matches: 5. CDR1 is LGHNA, CDR2 YNFKEQ, per germline. The CDR3 spans 12 residues. The CDR3 sequence: CASSGQVPGYTF. The CDR3 DNA reads as TGTGCCAGCAGCGGACAGGTCCCAGGCTACACCTTC.

The rearrangement links TRBV20-1 to TRBJ2-1; 9 bases match TRBD2. V was pared by 0 bases and J by 4 bases, with 4 bases of the junction left unmatched. Germline loops: CDR1 DFQATT, CDR2 SNEGSKA (reference sequence). This CDR3 contains 15 residues. DNA of the CDR3: TGCAGTGCTAGAGAAAGACTAGCGGAATACAATGAGCAGTTCTTC. This gives the protein CSARERLAEYNEQFF.

This clonotype has more than one count but fewer than ten. The CDR3 DNA reads TGTGCCAGCAGTCCGGGACAGAATTCACCCCTCCACTTT. It yields the protein CASSPGQNSPLHF. The gene calls are TRBV28 and TRBJ1-6; TRBD1 matches at 7 bases. J gave up 7 bases and V 5 bases, and 2 bases lay outside the gene matches. Germline loops: CDR1 MDHEN, CDR2 SYDVKM. The CDR3 is made up of 13 amino acids.

V and J are TRBV4-3 and TRBJ2-3, with 11 nucleotides matching TRBD2. Losses at the gene ends were 3 bases for V and 5 bases for J; bases not matched to a gene: 13. This CDR3 is built from 18 residues. Germline-derived CDR1 and CDR2 are LGHNA and YSLEER. The CDR3 loop is CASSHPRPSGGRVDTQYF. CDR3 sequence (DNA): TGCGCCAGCAGCCATCCGCGGCCTAGCGGGGGGCGGGTAGATACGCAGTATTTT.

Only a few counts were recorded for this clonotype. The J gene is TRBJ2-7, the V gene TRBV6-1; TRBD2 matches 13 bases. CDR1 MNHNS and CDR2 SASEGT come from the germline V gene. The CDR3 consists of 16 residues. V lost 6 bases and J lost 0; bases outside the gene matches: 5. The CDR3 DNA follows: TGTGCCAGCAGGGGACTAGCGGGAACTAGCTCCTACGAGCAGTACTTC. It specifies CASRGLAGTSSYEQYF.

This clonotype turned up a few times. The chain combines TRBV4-1 with TRBJ1-1, with 9 bases that match TRBD1. Trimming took 2 bases from V and 0 from J; bases not matched to a gene: 7. Per the germline V gene, CDR1 is MGHRA and CDR2 is YSYEKL. This CDR3 has 17 residues. Written as DNA, the CDR3 is TGCGCCAGCAGCCAAAGTCCCGGGACAGGGATGAACACTGAAGCTTTCTTT. Amino acid sequence: CASSQSPGTGMNTEAFF.

This clonotype has a handful of counts. The chain carries TRBV20-1 and TRBJ2-3; 8 bases line up with TRBD2. From germline, CDR1 is DFQATT and CDR2 SNEGSKA (reference sequence). This CDR3 spans 16 amino acids. With 5 bases clipped from V and 0 bases from J, the junction kept 10 bases outside the gene matches. The CDR3 nucleotides are TGCAGTGCTCATAAGCGGGAGAGCTCTAGCACAGATACGCAGTATTTT. Its protein is CSAHKRESSSTDTQYF.

This clonotype was seen a few times. The chain employs TRBV20-1 and TRBJ2-6; 10 bases are shared with TRBD2. V was clipped by 4 bases and J by 0 bases; unmatched bases: 12. Germline-derived CDR1 and CDR2 are DFQATT and SNEGSKA (reference sequence). This CDR3 contains 19 residues. CDR3 loop: CSATRSPSGRISGANVLTF. CDR3 nucleotide sequence: TGCAGTGCTACAAGAAGCCCTAGCGGGAGAATCTCTGGGGCCAACGTCCTGACTTTC.

This clonotype was found a few times. V is TRBV29-1 and J is TRBJ2-1; 7 bases agree with TRBD2. The germline CDR1 and CDR2 sequences are SQVTM and ANQGSEA. This CDR3 comprises 15 residues. V lost 5 bases to trimming and J lost 4 bases; unmatched junction nucleotides: 11. CDR3 coding DNA: TGCAGCGTTCCGGGACGGCTAGCGGTTTACAATGAGCAGTTCTTC. Translated, it gives CSVPGRLAVYNEQFF.

This clonotype came up a few times. The rearrangement uses TRBV25-1 and TRBJ2-1, with D possibly TRBD1 on 6 matching bases. The V gene's germline CDR1 is MGHDK and CDR2 SYGVNS. The ends were cut back, 3 bases at V and 1 base at J, with 13 bases in the middle. This CDR3 is 16 amino acids long. CDR3 protein: CASSDLGRGSYNEQFF. The CDR3 DNA reads as TGTGCCAGCAGTGACCTCGGCAGGGGATCCTACAATGAGCAGTTCTTC.

There are a few counts of this clonotype. The V and J genes are TRBV5-1 and TRBJ2-7; a possible D gene is TRBD2 (6 bases). The CDR3 consists of 16 residues. Trimming removed 0 bases at V and 2 bases at J, with 15 bases between. From germline, CDR1 is SGHRS and CDR2 YFSETQ. The CDR3 sequence is CASSLGTSSAPYEQYF. The DNA for the CDR3 is TGCGCCAGCAGCTTGGGAACGTCTAGCGCTCCCTACGAGCAGTACTTC. The full variable domain, rest sourced from reference TRBV5-1 and TRBJ2-7, is KAGVTQTPRYLIKTRGQQVTLSCSPISGHRSVSWYQQTPGQGLQFLFEYFSETQRNKGNFPGRFSGRQFSNSRSEMNVSTLELGDSALYLCASSLGTSSAPYEQYFGPGTRLTVT.

The chain has TRBV20-1 and TRBJ2-5; 10 bases map to TRBD2. CDR3 length: 14 residues. Germline CDR1 is DFQATT and CDR2 is SNEGSKA (reference sequence). V lost 2 bases, J lost 4 bases, and 4 bases stayed unmatched. As DNA, the CDR3 is TGCAGTGCTAGAAACCTAGCGGGAGCAGAGACCCAGTACTTC. Its protein is CSARNLAGAETQYF.

As to this clonotype: The CDR3 ends on some other residue instead of the conserved phenylalanine or tryptophan, so this is likely a read error. The chain carries TRBV20-1 and TRBJ1-2; a possible D gene is TRBD1 (5 bases). Germline V gives CDR1 DFQATT, CDR2 SNEGSKA (reference sequence). The CDR3 extends over 13 amino acids. Trimming pared 2 bases from V and 3 bases from J, leaving 10 bases between. The CDR3 loop reads CSARWQGHYGYTS. The DNA for the CDR3 is TGCAGTGCTAGATGGCAGGGCCACTATGGCTACACCTCC.

This clonotype was counted between two and nine times. The V and J genes are TRBV7-2 and TRBJ2-7; D is undetermined. Germline V gene lookup returns CDR1 SGHTA and CDR2 FQGNSA. V lost 3 bases to trimming and J lost 3 bases, with 9 bases between them. CDR3 length: 13 amino acids. CDR3 residues: CASSLRRYYEQYF. CDR3 nucleotide sequence: TGTGCCAGCAGCTTGAGAAGATACTACGAGCAGTACTTC.